This passage covers 20 T cell receptor beta chains from one sample sequenced in a study of T-cell reconstitution after alpha-beta-depleted transplantation in children (dated by TCRdb to about 2016). Explained via the paper, the treatment or condition label denotes: allogeneic hematopoietic cell transplantation with graft depleted of TCRalphabeta T cells and CD19 B cells. The library was generated by PCR. Reads for this sample came from an Illumina HiSeq 2500. To normalize quantification of the TCRbeta repertoire, the TCR libraries were built with molecular barcoding that relied on unique molecular identifiers. TCRdb itself trimmed the public reads at Q25 with fastp, ran MiXCR and retained productive beta chains. Every distinct CDR3 protein forms one entry, paired with its most common genes and DNA. This sample comprises roughly 200,000 distinct CDR3 sequences, approximately 6.9% of them detected only once. Of the sample, about 5.5% falls within the top ten clones.

The sample was PBMCs, taken before TCRalphabeta/CD19-depleted stem cell transplant. These receptors were collected from a boy between 2 and 15 years old with acute lymphoblastic leukemia, due to receive a stem cell transplant.

This clonotype was detected only a few times. The gene calls are TRBV20-1 and TRBJ2-5; no clear D gene. CDR3 size: 15 residues. V dropped 0 bases and J dropped 1 base, with 12 bases sitting between them. In germline, CDR1 is DFQATT, CDR2 SNEGSKA (reference sequence). The CDR3 protein is CSARDGLNGQETQYF. The CDR3 bases are TGCAGTGCTAGAGATGGCCTTAACGGCCAAGAGACCCAGTACTTC.

This clonotype was counted between two and nine times. A junction end diverges from the germline sequence, so it may reflect a read error. The CDR3 DNA follows: TGTCCCAGCAGTTTTTCAGGGGCGCACGGCTACACCTTC. Protein: CPSSFSGAHGYTF. V gene TRBV12-3 or TRBV12-4 combines with J gene TRBJ1-2, with a tentative D call TRBD1 (6 bases). The CDR3 has 13 amino acids.

There are many counts of this clonotype. The CDR3 spells CASSFWNYGYTF. CDR3 nucleotides: TGTGCCAGCAGTTTTTGGAACTATGGCTACACCTTC. The rearrangement links TRBV12-3 or TRBV12-4 to TRBJ1-2; D call uncertain. The CDR3 covers 12 residues. V was trimmed by 3 bases and J by 2 bases, leaving 4 bases between them.

This clonotype appeared many times. The junction departs from germline at one end; a sequencing error may be responsible. The V and J genes are TRBV10-3 and TRBJ2-7; D is perhaps TRBD1 (7 bases). Germline assignment: CDR1 ENHRY and CDR2 SYGVKD. This CDR3 region has 12 residues. This CDR3 is CAIRTQGGEQYF. CDR3 bases: TGTGCCATCAGGACCCAGGGGGGCGAGCAGTACTTT.

This clonotype has at least ten counts. This chain joins TRBV7-9 and TRBJ2-2, with D hard to call. Deletions cut 0 bases from V and 5 bases from J, with 1 base between. Germline loops: CDR1 SEHNR, CDR2 FQNEAQ (reference sequence). This CDR3 spans 12 amino acids. CDR3 sequence reads: CASSLATGELFF. The CDR3 DNA follows: TGTGCCAGCAGCTTAGCGACCGGGGAGCTGTTTTTT.

This clonotype was recorded once. V is TRBV28 and J is TRBJ2-3, with 10 nucleotides matching TRBD2. J gave up 7 bases and V 2 bases, and 15 bases lay outside the gene matches. Germline assignment: CDR1 MDHEN and CDR2 SYDVKM. The CDR3 spans 18 residues. CDR3 residues: CASSLRGRVAGGSYTQYF. Here the CDR3 DNA reads TGTGCCAGCAGTTTAAGGGGCCGGGTAGCGGGGGGAAGCTATACGCAGTATTTT.

This clonotype was seen ten or more times. V usage is TRBV20-1 and J usage is TRBJ2-1, with D unresolved. Germline V gene sequence: CDR1 DFQATT, CDR2 SNEGSKA (reference sequence). V was cut by 0 bases and J by 6 bases, with 12 bases left in between. The CDR3 spans 14 residues. DNA of the CDR3: TGCAGTGCTAGAGACCGATCACACTTCAATGAGCAGTTCTTC. Encoded protein: CSARDRSHFNEQFF.

This clonotype occurred a few times. The chain couples TRBV30 to TRBJ2-5, with 10 bases identical to TRBD2. The V gene end was trimmed by 2 bases and the J gene end by 4 bases; junction bases not matched to a gene: 1. The CDR3 length is 13 residues. Germline-derived CDR1 and CDR2 are GTSNPN and SVGIG (reference sequence). CDR3 DNA: TGTGCCTGGAGTTGGACTAGCGGAGAGACCCAGTACTTC. It translates to CAWSWTSGETQYF.

This clonotype was seen a few times. The chain has TRBV5-6 and TRBJ1-4, with 11 bases that match TRBD1. The CDR3 is 15 residues long. V lost 4 bases to trimming and J lost 8 bases; unmatched junction nucleotides: 7. Germline CDR1 and CDR2: SGHDT and YYEEEE. In DNA, the CDR3 is TGTGCCAGCAGCGCTTGGACAGGGGGCGTGGAAAAACTGTTTTTT. This codes for CASSAWTGGVEKLFF. Full variable domain (rest looked up from reference TRBV5-6 and TRBJ1-4): DAGVTQSPTHLIKTRGQQVTLRCSPKSGHDTVSWYQQALGQGPQFIFQYYEEEERQRGNFPDRFSGHQFPNYSSELNVNALLLGDSALYLCASSAWTGGVEKLFFGSGTQLSVL.

In its sample, this clonotype was seen many times. V usage is TRBV28 and J usage is TRBJ2-1; TRBD2 agrees at 12 bases. CDR3 length: 16 residues. V was pared by 4 bases and J by 10 bases, with 11 bases of the junction left unmatched. Germline values: CDR1 MDHEN, CDR2 SYDVKM. DNA for the CDR3: TGTGCCAGCAGTTCCATCCCTAGCGGGAGGGCCCGGGAGCAGTTCTTC. It codes for CASSSIPSGRAREQFF.

This clonotype was counted only a few times. The rearrangement links TRBV5-8 to TRBJ2-2; 8 bases align to TRBD2. In germline, CDR1 is SGHTS, CDR2 YDEGEE. The CDR3 is made up of 15 amino acids. After removal of 4 bases from V and 2 bases from J, the junction contained 4 bases not matched to a gene. The CDR3 coding sequence is TGTGCCAGCAGCGCCGGGACTAGAAACACCGGGGAGCTGTTTTTT. Its translation: CASSAGTRNTGELFF. The full variable domain, with the rest looked up from reference TRBV5-8 and TRBJ2-2, is EAGVTQSPTHLIKTRGQQATLRCSPISGHTSVYWYQQALGLGLQFLLWYDEGEERNRGNFPPRFSGRQFPNYSSELNVNALELEDSALYLCASSAGTRNTGELFFGEGSRLTVL.

This rearrangement joins TRBV28 to TRBJ1-4; D possibly corresponds to TRBD1 (6 bases). Trimming cost V 6 bases and J 4 bases, with 21 bases left between them. Per the germline V gene, CDR1 is MDHEN and CDR2 is SYDVKM. This CDR3 has 17 residues. CDR3 sequence reads: CASRPHRAPYDNEKLFF. The CDR3 coding sequence is TGTGCCAGCAGACCTCACAGGGCACCCTACGATAATGAAAAACTGTTTTTT.

This clonotype was counted at least ten times. The chain links TRBV5-1 to TRBJ2-1; 11 bases match TRBD2. The ends lost 6 bases at V and 5 bases at J; junction bases unmatched: 13. Germline V gene lookup returns CDR1 SGHRS and CDR2 YFSETQ. The CDR3 runs 17 residues. CDR3 nucleotides: TGCGCCAGCACCAACAGAGTAGCGGGAGGGCCACACAATGAGCAGTTCTTC. It specifies CASTNRVAGGPHNEQFF.

V usage is TRBV5-1 and J usage is TRBJ2-1; 9 positions agree with TRBD1. The CDR3 sequence is 17 residues long. With 2 bases clipped from V and 7 bases from J, the junction kept 13 bases outside the gene matches. The germline V gene has CDR1 SGHRS and CDR2 YFSETQ. CDR3 region: CASSLQNPTGGWNEQFF. CDR3 sequence (DNA): TGCGCCAGCAGCTTACAAAATCCCACAGGGGGCTGGAATGAGCAGTTCTTC.

The CDR3 loop is CASSQRGLARRGTQYF. In nucleotides, the CDR3 is TGTGCCAGCAGCCAAAGAGGACTAGCCCGCCGGGGTACGCAGTATTTT. The chain employs TRBV3-1 and TRBJ2-3; the match to TRBD2 covers 8 bases. This CDR3 has 16 amino acids. Germline V gives CDR1 LGHDT, CDR2 YNNKEL (reference sequence). The J segment lost 8 bases and the V segment lost 2 bases, leaving 12 bases of the junction unmatched.

The table lists this clonotype with many counts. The V and J genes are TRBV28 and TRBJ2-1; 7 bases are shared with TRBD1. The germline gives CDR1 MDHEN, CDR2 SYDVKM. J gave up 5 bases and V 6 bases, and 10 bases lay outside the gene matches. The CDR3 runs to 15 residues. The chain's CDR3 is CASSYGTAVNNEQFF. The CDR3 nucleotides are TGTGCCAGCAGCTATGGGACAGCGGTCAACAATGAGCAGTTCTTC.

This clonotype was recorded many times. The chain recombines TRBV7-8 with TRBJ2-1; the match to TRBD2 covers 12 bases. The CDR3 extends over 15 amino acids. After removal of 7 bases from V and 8 bases from J, the junction contained 9 bases not matched to a gene. Germline values: CDR1 SGHVS, CDR2 FQNEAQ. DNA of the CDR3: TGTGCCAGCACCCGAAGACTAGCGGGAGCCTATGAGCAGTTCTTC. Translation: CASTRRLAGAYEQFF. The whole variable domain, filled in from reference TRBV7-8 and TRBJ2-1, reads GAGVSQSPRYKVAKRGQDVALRCDPISGHVSLFWYQQALGQGPEFLTYFQNEAQLDKSGLPSDRFFAERPEGSVSTLKIQRTQQEDSAVYLCASTRRLAGAYEQFFGPGTRLTVL.

This clonotype was picked up many times. J is TRBJ1-4 and V is TRBV5-5; 8 bases are a match to TRBD1. The CDR3 covers 15 residues. Germline V gene data show CDR1 as SGHKS and CDR2 as YYEKEE (reference sequence). Unmatched junction bases numbered 3, after V lost 1 base and J lost 4 bases. The CDR3 reads CASSLTDRVNEKLFF. CDR3 in DNA: TGTGCCAGCAGCTTGACGGACAGGGTTAATGAAAAACTGTTTTTT.

The chain uses TRBV24-1 and TRBJ1-5, with TRBD1 as a possible D gene (5 bases). This CDR3 has 17 amino acids. The ends were cut back, 4 bases at V and 0 bases at J, with 15 bases in the middle. Per germline, CDR1 KGHDR and CDR2 SFDVKD. In DNA, the CDR3 is TGTGCCACCAGTGACCGGGGCGCAGGCTTTAGCAATCAGCCCCAGCATTTT. The encoded protein is CATSDRGAGFSNQPQHF.

The chain recombines TRBV9 with TRBJ1-3; 8 bases line up with TRBD1. Trimming cost V 3 bases and J 8 bases; bases outside gene matches: 7. Germline V CDR1 and CDR2: SGDLS, YYNGEE. This CDR3 is built from 14 residues. The CDR3 sequence: CASSGAGGADTIYF. DNA of the CDR3: TGTGCCAGCAGCGGGGCAGGGGGCGCGGACACCATATATTTT.